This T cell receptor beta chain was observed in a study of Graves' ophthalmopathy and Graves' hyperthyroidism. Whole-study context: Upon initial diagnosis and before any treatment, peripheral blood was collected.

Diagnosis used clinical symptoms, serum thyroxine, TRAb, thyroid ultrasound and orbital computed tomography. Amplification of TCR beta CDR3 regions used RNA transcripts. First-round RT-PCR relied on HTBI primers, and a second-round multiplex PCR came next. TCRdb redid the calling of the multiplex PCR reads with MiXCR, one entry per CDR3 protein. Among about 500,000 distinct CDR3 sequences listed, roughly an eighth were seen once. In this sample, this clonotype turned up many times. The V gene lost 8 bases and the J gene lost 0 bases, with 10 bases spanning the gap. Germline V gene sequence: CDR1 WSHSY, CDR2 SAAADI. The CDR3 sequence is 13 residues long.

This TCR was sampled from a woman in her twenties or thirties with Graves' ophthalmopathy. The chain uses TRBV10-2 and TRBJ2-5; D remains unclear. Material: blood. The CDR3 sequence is CASGLVYQETQYF. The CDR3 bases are TGCGCCAGCGGGTTGGTTTACCAAGAGACCCAGTACTTC.